Listed below are T cell receptor beta chains from one sample, sequenced in a study of CD4 T cells in relation to SARS-CoV-2 and coronaviruses. Generated by immunoSEQ multiplex PCR, the TCRdb table keeps only in-frame clones and is missing some. The table records about 59,000 clones, 70% to 90% of them present only once. What was sequenced was memory CD4+ T cells from PBMCs. Every receptor here comes from a human donor in good health. Both conserved end residues are part of each CDR3. The D gene is left open where the match is weak. Not every row has a clone size; where given, it reads once, few, many or a size class.

TRBJ1-2 NA few TRBV28 CASSSARGYGYTF TGTGCCAGCAGTTCCGCCCGGGGATATGGCTACACCTTC
TRBJ2-1 NA few TRBV7-3 CASSPNLGVSMNEQFF TGTGCCAGCAGTCCCAACCTAGGAGTAAGTATGAATGAGCAGTTCTTC
TRBJ2-7 TRBD2 few TRBV27 CASRVVAGGSYEQYF TGTGCCAGCAGGGTGGTAGCGGGCGGCTCCTACGAGCAGTACTTC
TRBJ2-7 TRBD1 NA TRBV28 CASSSFGQGPYEQYF TGTGCCAGCAGTTCGTTTGGACAGGGGCCCTACGAGCAGTACTTC
TRBJ1-2 TRBD1 NA TRBV28 CASTPGTGVSPEGGYTF TGTGCCAGCACCCCGGGGACAGGGGTTTCTCCGGAGGGTGGCTACACCTTC
TRBJ1-2 NA NA TRBV12-3/TRBV12-4 CASVAAPGDYTF TGTGCCAGCGTGGCCGCGCCTGGGGACTACACCTTC
TRBJ2-1 TRBD2 NA TRBV11-3 CASSLGTSGRGGNEQFF TGTGCCAGCAGCCTCGGGACTAGCGGCCGTGGGGGGAATGAGCAGTTCTTC
TRBJ2-1 NA once TRBV11-2 CASSWKVSYNEQFF TGTGCCAGCAGCTGGAAGGTCTCCTACAATGAGCAGTTCTTC
TRBJ1-1 NA NA TRBV7-3 CASSREMNTEAFF TGTGCCAGCAGCCGAGAAATGAACACTGAAGCTTTCTTT
TRBJ2-2 TRBD2 NA TRBV6-2/TRBV6-3 CASSYFWSSASGRGHGELFF TGTGCCAGCAGTTATTTCTGGTCTTCGGCTAGCGGGAGAGGTCACGGGGAGCTGTTTTTT
TRBJ2-5 TRBD1 once TRBV18 CASSPSPDRDGLKTQYF TGTGCCAGCTCACCAAGCCCGGACAGGGACGGGTTAAAGACCCAGTACTTC
TRBJ2-1 TRBD2 NA TRBV6-5 CASSRTSGAYNEQFF TGTGCCAGCAGCCGCACTAGCGGGGCCTACAATGAGCAGTTCTTC
TRBJ2-2 NA NA TRBV9 CASHPLASDTGELFF TGTGCCAGCCATCCGTTGGCCTCCGACACCGGGGAGCTGTTTTTT
TRBJ2-1 TRBD2 NA TRBV7-2 CASSFAPAGGEQFF TGTGCCAGCAGCTTCGCCCCAGCGGGAGGTGAGCAGTTCTTC
TRBJ2-3 NA NA TRBV9 CAGLLGPGERGTDTQYF TGTGCCGGACTCCTGGGACCTGGGGAGCGAGGCACAGATACGCAGTATTTT
TRBJ1-1 NA NA TRBV30 CAWSGHLRGNTEAFF TGTGCCTGGAGTGGGCACCTTAGGGGTAACACTGAAGCTTTCTTT
TRBJ2-5 NA NA TRBV7-9 CASSLPGFQETQYF TGTGCCAGCAGCTTGCCGGGGTTCCAAGAGACCCAGTACTTC